Listed below are T cell receptor beta chains from one sample, sequenced in a study of identical twins. TCRdb recomputed calls from the 5' RACE reads with MiXCR, one row per CDR3 protein. Among around 230,000 distinct CDR3 sequences listed, over 8% were seen once. Sequencing was carried out using memory (CD45RO+) T cells sorted from blood. These receptors originate from a young woman in good health. CDR3s include the opening cysteine and the closing phenylalanine or tryptophan. The D gene is left open where the match is weak. Size values are once, few and many counts, or a class for expanded clones, and some rows have none.

V gene	J gene	clone size	D gene	CDR3 DNA	CDR3 protein
TRBV7-9	TRBJ2-3	.	.	TGTGCCAGCAGCTTTGTAACCTTTGGCGCAGATACGCAGTATTTT	CASSFVTFGADTQYF
TRBV11-2	TRBJ2-3	few	.	TGTGCCAGCAGCTTAGTTGGTATGGGCACAGATACGCAGTATTTT	CASSLVGMGTDTQYF
TRBV5-5	TRBJ2-3	many	.	TGTGCCAGCAGCGCCAGGGGAGATACGCAGTATTTT	CASSARGDTQYF
TRBV19	TRBJ1-5	few	.	TGTGCCAGTAGTACGGGGACCTGGGGCAATCAGCCCCAGCATTTT	CASSTGTWGNQPQHF
TRBV12-3/TRBV12-4	TRBJ1-2	.	.	TGTGCCAGCAGTTCCGCCGGGACAGGCTACACCTTC	CASSSAGTGYTF
TRBV5-6	TRBJ2-1	many	.	TGTGCCAGCAGTCCCCCTTCCCCTACCTACAATGAGCAGTTCTTC	CASSPPSPTYNEQFF
TRBV20-1	TRBJ2-5	.	.	TGCAGTGCTATCCTAGCTGTAGGGGAGACCCAGTACTTC	CSAILAVGETQYF
TRBV5-1	TRBJ2-3	few	TRBD1	TGCGCCAGCAGCTTGGCCGGACAGGGGAGCACAGATACGCAGTATTTT	CASSLAGQGSTDTQYF
TRBV6-1	TRBJ2-1	few	.	TGTGCCAGCGCAGGCAGACTCTCCTCCTACAATGAGCAGTTCTTC	CASAGRLSSYNEQFF
TRBV20-1	TRBJ2-7	few	TRBD2	TGCAGTGCCAACCCCGGGGGGACCTACGAGCAGTACTTC	CSANPGGTYEQYF
TRBV5-6	TRBJ1-5	.	.	TGTGCCAGCAGCAACAGATTTTCGAATCAGCCCCAGCATTTT	CASSNRFSNQPQHF
TRBV12-3/TRBV12-4	TRBJ1-4	many	TRBD1	TGTGCCAGCACTCTGGGGTCGGCAGGGGGAGAAAAACTGTTTTTT	CASTLGSAGGEKLFF
TRBV20-1	TRBJ2-3	many	.	TGCAGTGCTAGTGGTCCTCTGGGAGATACGCAGTATTTT	CSASGPLGDTQYF
TRBV6-1	TRBJ2-4	few	.	TGTGCCAGCAGTGAACCCCCCCGAACCATTCAGTACTTC	CASSEPPRTIQYF
TRBV10-3	TRBJ2-1	many	TRBD2	TGTGCCATCCGCGGTAGCGGGGCCTCCTACAATGAGCAGTTCTTC	CAIRGSGASYNEQFF
TRBV5-5	TRBJ2-7	few	.	TGTGCCAGCAGCTTGGGCCTTTACGAGCAGTACTTC	CASSLGLYEQYF
TRBV29-1	TRBJ2-5	.	.	TGCAGCGACGCCGGACTGAACCAAGAGACCCAGTACTTC	CSDAGLNQETQYF
TRBV11-2	TRBJ2-5	many	.	TGTGCCAGCAGCGTGGAAGGGGGGAGGACCAAGACCCAGTACTTC	CASSVEGGRTKTQYF
TRBV5-1	TRBJ2-2	.	.	TGCGCCAGCAGCTTGGTCGCTAGCGCCCAAAGTGGCACCGGGGAGCTGTTTTTT	CASSLVASAQSGTGELFF
TRBV20-1	TRBJ2-5	few	TRBD2	TGCAGTGCTAGAGATGGTGGGAGGGGTACGGAGACCCAGTACTTC	CSARDGGRGTETQYF
TRBV12-3/TRBV12-4	TRBJ2-3	.	TRBD2	TGTGCCAGCAGTCCAAGCGGGAGAGGGCCAGATACGCAGTATTTT	CASSPSGRGPDTQYF
TRBV12-3/TRBV12-4	TRBJ1-2	few	.	TGTGCCAGCGCCCTTCACTATGGCTACACCTTC	CASALHYGYTF
TRBV7-3	TRBJ2-1	few	.	TGTGCCAGCAGCCCTCCGGGACAAATCTACAATGAGCAGTTCTTC	CASSPPGQIYNEQFF
TRBV11-2	TRBJ1-4	many	.	TGTGCCAGCAGCTACACGGGGGAAAAACTGTTTTTT	CASSYTGEKLFF
TRBV20-1	TRBJ2-7	.	.	TGCAGTGCTAGAGAGCCTGGGGGGCCGTACGAGCAGTACTTC	CSAREPGGPYEQYF
TRBV9	TRBJ2-2	.	TRBD2	TGTGCCAGCAGCGCTTCTAGCGGGAGGGCCTCGAGCACCGGGGAGCTGTTTTTT	CASSASSGRASSTGELFF
TRBV12-3/TRBV12-4	TRBJ2-7	few	TRBD2	TGTGCCAGCACGCCTCGGGACTACTTCCACGAGCAGTACTTC	CASTPRDYFHEQYF
TRBV7-9	TRBJ2-3	.	TRBD2	TGTGCCAGCAGCTTAGCGACTAGCGGGAGCGGCCCAGATACGCAGTATTTT	CASSLATSGSGPDTQYF
TRBV5-1	TRBJ2-5	many	.	TGCGCCAGCAGCCTCAGACTACCACTTGGAACCCAGTACTTC	CASSLRLPLGTQYF
TRBV6-1	TRBJ2-5	many	.	TGTGCCAGCAGTATTGGGGGGACGGGAGAGACCCAGTACTTC	CASSIGGTGETQYF
TRBV12-5	TRBJ2-1	.	TRBD2	TGTGCTAGTGGTTTGGATCGTACATCGGGGGGGGGTGCCTACAATGAGCAGTTCTTC	CASGLDRTSGGGAYNEQFF
TRBV6-2/TRBV6-3	TRBJ1-1	.	.	TGTGCCAGCAGTTACGGCGGGGAAAACACTGAAGCTTTCTTT	CASSYGGENTEAFF
TRBV11-2	TRBJ2-3	many	.	TGTGCCAGCAGCGAAAGGGTTGGAGGACCAGATACGCAGTATTTT	CASSERVGGPDTQYF
TRBV7-9	TRBJ1-2	many	TRBD1	TGTGCCAGCAGCTCCGACACCTGGACAGGGACCGATGGCTACACCTTC	CASSSDTWTGTDGYTF
TRBV5-1	TRBJ2-2	many	.	TGCGCCAGCAGCTTGGAATACCCGAACACCGGGGAGCTGTTTTTT	CASSLEYPNTGELFF
TRBV4-3	TRBJ2-1	many	.	TGCGCCAGCAGCCAAGAAGTCAGGCTAAAGGGCAATGAGCAGTTCTTC	CASSQEVRLKGNEQFF
TRBV3-1	TRBJ2-5	few	.	TGTGCCAGCAGCCAAGGGGGGGCTTCGGAGACCCAGTACTTC	CASSQGGASETQYF
TRBV25-1	TRBJ2-1	.	.	TGTGCCAGCAGTGAATTCGGGAATGAGCAGTTCTTC	CASSEFGNEQFF
TRBV19	TRBJ1-3	many	.	TGTGCCAGTCGTTCGTCTGGAAACACCATATATTTT	CASRSSGNTIYF
TRBV27	TRBJ2-7	.	TRBD2	TGTGCCAGCAGCTTAAGTGGACTAGGGTCCTACGAGCAGTACTTC	CASSLSGLGSYEQYF
TRBV12-3/TRBV12-4	TRBJ2-5	few	.	TGTGCCAGCAGCTACGGAGGGGGGGCGAGTCCCGCAGAAGAGACCCAGTACTTC	CASSYGGGASPAEETQYF
TRBV20-1	TRBJ2-5	.	.	TGCAGTGCCACTAACCAAGAGACCCAGTACTTC	CSATNQETQYF
TRBV6-4	TRBJ2-2	.	TRBD2	TGTGCCAGCAGTGAGAAACTAGCGGGGGGACCTAACACCGGGGAGCTGTTTTTT	CASSEKLAGGPNTGELFF
TRBV3-1	TRBJ2-7	many	.	TGTGCCAGCAGCCAAGTCATAAACGAGCAGTACTTC	CASSQVINEQYF
TRBV5-1	TRBJ1-1	many	.	TGCGCCAGCAGCTTTCAAGGCACTGAAGCTTTCTTT	CASSFQGTEAFF
TRBV2	TRBJ1-1	few	.	TGTGCCAGCAGTGTTTCATACGCGGAGAACACTGAAGCTTTCTTT	CASSVSYAENTEAFF
TRBV27	TRBJ2-6	many	.	TGTGCCAGCAGTTCTACACAGATTACCACAGGGGCCAACGTCCTGACTTTC	CASSSTQITTGANVLTF
TRBV12-3/TRBV12-4	TRBJ1-5	few	.	TGTGCCAGCAGTCTAAGCCCGCTCTCAGATCAGCCCCAGCATTTT	CASSLSPLSDQPQHF
TRBV25-1	TRBJ2-1	few	TRBD1	TGTGCCAGCAGTGAGGGACAGGGGAGCTTCAATGAGCAGTTCTTC	CASSEGQGSFNEQFF
TRBV5-1	TRBJ2-2	few	TRBD2	TGCGCCAGCAGCCCCCAGGGGGTAGCGGGGGCCGGGGAGCTGTTTTTT	CASSPQGVAGAGELFF
TRBV6-6	TRBJ1-2	few	.	TGTGCCAGCAGTGGGCAGGAATCATATGGCTACACCTTC	CASSGQESYGYTF
TRBV10-1	TRBJ2-1	many	TRBD2	TGCGCCAGCAGTGAGTCCGCGACTAGCGCAAACAATGAGCAGTTCTTC	CASSESATSANNEQFF
TRBV7-9	TRBJ2-3	few	.	TGTGCCAGCAGCCGCCAGGGGAAATGGGGTGAGGATACGCAGTATTTT	CASSRQGKWGEDTQYF
TRBV18	TRBJ2-5	.	.	TGTGCCAGCTCACCTAAAAAGGCGCAGAGCGAGACCCAGTACTTC	CASSPKKAQSETQYF
TRBV20-1	TRBJ2-1	.	TRBD2	TGCAGTGCTAGGAGCCCGACTAGCGGGGAGAGGAATGAGCAGTTCTTC	CSARSPTSGERNEQFF